This TCR beta chain was documented in a study of blood T cell repertoires in COVID-19. Overall study: The United States, Italy and Spain were the sources of the acute and convalescent COVID-19 samples. T cells, B-cell-depleted T cells, or PBMCs supplied cDNA or gDNA.

The CDR3 contains 13 residues. The V gene's germline CDR1 is MNHEY and CDR2 SMNVEV (reference sequence). The germline V and J ends were trimmed by 6 bases and 4 bases, with 12 bases remaining between them. Authors' methods: Nucleated cell number was recorded as an estimate derived from reference gene primer amplification. Clones were sequenced by immunoSEQ multiplex PCR, and TCRdb holds only the in-frame ones, with some missing. V and J calls and clone size follow that table, whereas D and trimming were derived from the DNA. The sample holds some 250,000 clones, 88% seen once. Sequencing input: peripheral blood. This clonotype was sampled from a woman under 40 with acute or convalescent COVID-19. This rearrangement joins TRBV27 to TRBJ2-5, with D hard to call. In nucleotides, the CDR3 is TGTGCCAGCAGCCCCGCCCGGTTAGAGACCCAGTACTTC. Translating it yields CASSPARLETQYF.